These 10 T cell receptor beta chains share one sample of origin, sequenced in a study. TCRdb processed the 5' RACE reads anew with MiXCR; each CDR3 protein has one entry. The table records more than 45,000 distinct CDR3 sequences, roughly 28% of them present only once. Sequenced input: tumor-infiltrating memory CD4+ T cells sorted from the breast tumor. Subset denoted: memory CD4+ T cells, CD4+CD45RO+CD25-. Receptors were obtained from a female donor with breast cancer.

For this clonotype: Germline is not matched at one junction end, which may reflect a read error. The gene calls are TRBV6-6 and TRBJ2-1; a possible D gene is TRBD1 (8 bases). Germline CDR1 MNHNY, CDR2 SVGAGI (reference sequence). This CDR3 contains 12 residues. The CDR3 DNA follows: TGTGCCAGCAGTCGACAGGGGAGGGAGCAATTCTTC. It encodes CASSRQGREQFF.

The count of this clonotype is one. The chain uses TRBV28 and TRBJ1-1; a possible D gene is TRBD1 (6 bases). The V and J ends lost 3 bases and 4 bases respectively, with 9 bases between them. Germline V gene data show CDR1 as MDHEN and CDR2 as SYDVKM. The CDR3 has 13 residues. The CDR3 bases are TGTGCCAGCAGTTTTAAACAGGGCACTGAAGCTTTCTTT. Translating it yields CASSFKQGTEAFF.

This clonotype was detected only a few times. V is TRBV7-9 and J is TRBJ2-5; D is unresolved. Germline assignment: CDR1 SEHNR and CDR2 FQNEAQ (reference sequence). This CDR3 spans 12 amino acids. The V gene lost 3 bases and the J gene lost 4 bases, with 6 bases spanning the gap. This chain's CDR3 is CASSLWGETQYF. For the CDR3, the DNA is TGTGCCAGCAGCTTGTGGGGAGAGACCCAGTACTTC.

This clonotype was detected ten times or more. The gene calls are TRBV12-3 or TRBV12-4 and TRBJ2-3; tentatively, D is TRBD2 (5 bases). The length of the CDR3 is 12 residues. With 6 bases removed from V and 6 bases from J, the gap between germline ends came to 10 bases. CDR3 region: CASRTLADTQYF. DNA of the CDR3: TGTGCCAGCAGAACCCTAGCCGATACGCAGTATTTT.

This chain connects TRBV6-1 to TRBJ1-1; D gene ambiguous. From germline, CDR1 is MNHNS and CDR2 SASEGT. The CDR3 length is 14 residues. The germline V and J ends were trimmed by 3 bases and 5 bases, with 13 bases remaining between them. The DNA for the CDR3 is TGTGCCAGCAGTGAGAGGGTTAAAGTGACTGAAGCTTTCTTT. It is translated as CASSERVKVTEAFF.

In this sample, this clonotype turned up a few times. The chain employs TRBV20-1 and TRBJ2-6; 7 bases align to TRBD1. Unmatched junction bases numbered 3, after V lost 4 bases and J lost 0 bases. Germline CDR1 DFQATT, CDR2 SNEGSKA (reference sequence). There are 15 residues in the CDR3. CDR3: CSAKDRSSGANVLTF. The CDR3 region has the DNA TGCAGTGCTAAGGACAGGAGCTCTGGGGCCAACGTCCTGACTTTC.

The chain recombines TRBV5-1 with TRBJ2-7; 9 bases fit TRBD2. The ends lost 4 bases at V and 5 bases at J; junction bases unmatched: 7. The CDR3 is 14 residues long. Looked up from germline, CDR1 is SGHRS and CDR2 is YFSETQ. The CDR3 protein is CASSRPSGTHEQYF. CDR3 nucleotide sequence: TGCGCCAGCAGCCGACCTAGCGGGACCCACGAGCAGTACTTC.

The rearrangement joins TRBV5-1 to TRBJ2-7, with D possibly TRBD2 on 6 matching bases. This CDR3 is built from 14 residues. The V and J ends lost 3 bases and 5 bases respectively, with 15 bases between them. Germline-derived CDR1 and CDR2 are SGHRS and YFSETQ. The chain's CDR3 is CASSSLGGLNEQYV. DNA for the CDR3: TGCGCCAGCAGCTCACTGGGGGGACTGAACGAGCAGTACGTC.

This clonotype was seen more than once but under ten times. The chain is built from TRBV5-1 and TRBJ2-7, with TRBD2 matching over 9 bases. The junction had 6 bases not matched to a gene; V was cut back by 3 bases and J by 5 bases. This CDR3 contains 14 residues. The germline V gene encodes CDR1 SGHRS and CDR2 YFSETQ. CDR3 protein: CASSSTSGRDEQYF. The CDR3 DNA is TGCGCCAGCAGCTCGACTAGCGGCAGGGACGAGCAGTACTTC. Full variable domain (outside the CDR3, taken from reference TRBV5-1 and TRBJ2-7): KAGVTQTPRYLIKTRGQQVTLSCSPISGHRSVSWYQQTPGQGLQFLFEYFSETQRNKGNFPGRFSGRQFSNSRSEMNVSTLELGDSALYLCASSSTSGRDEQYFGPGTRLTVT.

This clonotype was seen a handful of times. The chain recombines TRBV20-1 with TRBJ2-5, with a possible D match to TRBD1 (5 bases). The V end lost 3 bases, the J end lost 1 base, and 21 bases lay between the germline ends. CDR1 and CDR2 (germline): DFQATT, SNEGSKA (reference sequence). The CDR3 runs 17 residues. CDR3 amino acids: CSASSAAAGLLQETQYF. In DNA form, the CDR3 reads TGCAGTGCTAGTTCGGCGGCGGCAGGGCTACTCCAAGAGACCCAGTACTTC.